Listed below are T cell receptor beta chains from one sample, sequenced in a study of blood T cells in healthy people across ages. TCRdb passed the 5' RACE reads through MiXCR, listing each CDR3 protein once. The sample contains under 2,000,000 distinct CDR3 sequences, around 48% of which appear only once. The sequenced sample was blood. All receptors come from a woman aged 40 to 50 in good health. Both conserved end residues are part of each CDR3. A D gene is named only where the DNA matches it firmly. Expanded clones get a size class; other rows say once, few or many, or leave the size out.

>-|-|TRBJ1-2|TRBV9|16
CASSVGPGRGGFGYTF
TGTGCCAGCAGCGTAGGGCCGGGGCGCGGCGGTTTCGGCTACACCTTC
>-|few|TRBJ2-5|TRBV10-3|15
CAISESTGGMETQYF
TGTGCCATCAGTGAGTCGACCGGGGGAATGGAGACCCAGTACTTC
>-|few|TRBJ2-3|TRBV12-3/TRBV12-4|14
CASRSTVSTDTQYF
TGTGCCAGCAGATCGACAGTGAGCACAGATACGCAGTATTTT
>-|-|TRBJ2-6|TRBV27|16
CASSVTGSRGANVLTF
TGTGCCAGCAGTGTAACAGGGTCCCGTGGGGCCAACGTCCTGACTTTC
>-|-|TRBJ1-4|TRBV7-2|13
CASSLIWGEKLFF
TGTGCCAGCAGCTTAATTTGGGGAGAAAAACTGTTTTTT
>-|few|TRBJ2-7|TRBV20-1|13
CSASSGEAYEQYF
TGCAGTGCTAGTTCAGGGGAAGCCTACGAGCAGTACTTC
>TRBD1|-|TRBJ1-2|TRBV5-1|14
CASSLERQGGGYTF
TGCGCCAGCAGCTTGGAGCGACAGGGCGGTGGCTACACCTTC
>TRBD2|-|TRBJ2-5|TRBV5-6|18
CASRPTGSTGTSSMTQYF
TGTGCCAGCAGGCCCACCGGGTCCACCGGGACTAGCTCCATGACCCAGTACTTC
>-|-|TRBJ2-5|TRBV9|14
CASSLQVTQETQYF
TGTGCCAGCAGCTTACAGGTGACCCAAGAGACCCAGTACTTC
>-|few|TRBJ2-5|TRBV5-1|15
CASSLVDRTQETQYF
TGCGCCAGCAGCTTGGTGGACAGAACCCAAGAGACCCAGTACTTC
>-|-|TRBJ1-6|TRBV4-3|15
CASSQERLHNSPLHF
TGCGCCAGCAGCCAAGAAAGGCTTCATAATTCACCCCTCCACTTT
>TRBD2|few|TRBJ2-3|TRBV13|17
CASSRLAGGSSTDTQYF
TGTGCCAGCAGTCGACTAGCGGGGGGATCTAGCACAGATACGCAGTATTTT
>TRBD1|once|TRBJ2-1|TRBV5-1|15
CASGSTGGVDNEQFF
TGCGCCAGCGGATCGACAGGGGGCGTGGACAATGAGCAGTTCTTC
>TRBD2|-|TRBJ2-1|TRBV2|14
CASKAGTSYNEQFF
TGTGCCAGCAAAGCGGGGACCTCCTACAATGAGCAGTTCTTC
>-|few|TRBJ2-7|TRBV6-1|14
CASSGTVPGYEQYF
TGTGCCAGCAGTGGAACAGTCCCCGGCTACGAGCAGTACTTC
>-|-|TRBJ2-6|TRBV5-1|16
CASSFRLNSGANVLTF
TGCGCCAGCAGCTTCCGACTGAACTCTGGGGCCAACGTCCTGACTTTC
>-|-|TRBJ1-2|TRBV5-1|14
CASSLRSGGYGYTF
TGCGCCAGCAGCTTGCGGAGCGGTGGCTATGGCTACACCTTC
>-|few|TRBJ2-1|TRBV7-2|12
CASSGWRNEQFF
TGTGCCAGCAGTGGCTGGAGGAATGAGCAGTTCTTC
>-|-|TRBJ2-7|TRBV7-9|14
CASSSGVGTYEQYF
TGTGCCAGCAGCTCAGGGGTCGGAACCTACGAGCAGTACTTC
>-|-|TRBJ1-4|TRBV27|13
CASSPRRIEKLFF
TGTGCCAGCAGTCCCAGGAGGATTGAAAAACTGTTTTTT
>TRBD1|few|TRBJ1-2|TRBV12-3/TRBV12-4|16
CASSPSPAQGLHGYTF
TGTGCCAGCAGTCCGAGTCCGGCACAGGGGCTCCATGGCTACACCTTC
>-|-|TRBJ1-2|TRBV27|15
CASSLSALQNYGYTF
TGTGCCAGCAGTTTATCAGCACTACAGAACTATGGCTACACCTTC
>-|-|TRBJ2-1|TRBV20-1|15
CSARLGGAPGNEQFF
TGCAGTGCTAGATTGGGCGGGGCCCCGGGCAATGAGCAGTTCTTC
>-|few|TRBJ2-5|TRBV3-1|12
CASSQREETQYF
TGTGCCAGCTCACAGAGGGAGGAGACCCAGTACTTC
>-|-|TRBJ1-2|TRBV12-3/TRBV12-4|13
CASSQRAVDGYTF
TGTGCCAGCAGTCAGAGGGCGGTCGATGGCTACACCTTC
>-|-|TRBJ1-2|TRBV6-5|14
CASSNWGRNYGYTF
TGTGCCAGCAGCAATTGGGGGAGGAACTATGGCTACACCTTC
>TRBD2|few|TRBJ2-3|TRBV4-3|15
CASSQRTSGGDTQYF
TGCGCCAGCAGCCAGAGGACTAGCGGGGGGGATACGCAGTATTTT
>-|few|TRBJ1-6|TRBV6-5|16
CASSRQKASLNSPLHF
TGTGCCAGCAGCCGTCAGAAGGCGTCCCTTAATTCACCCCTCCACTTT
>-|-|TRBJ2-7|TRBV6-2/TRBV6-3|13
CAVRQSSIYEQYF
TGTGCCGTTCGACAGTCCTCTATCTACGAGCAGTACTTC
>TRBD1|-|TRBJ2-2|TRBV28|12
CASRGQPGELFF
TGTGCCAGCAGGGGACAGCCCGGGGAGCTGTTTTTT
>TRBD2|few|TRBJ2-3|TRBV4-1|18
CASSARSPGLGNSDTQYF
TGCGCCAGCAGCGCTCGTTCTCCGGGACTAGGAAATTCAGATACGCAGTATTTT
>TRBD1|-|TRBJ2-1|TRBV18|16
CASSPIRRQGENEQFF
TGTGCCAGCTCACCCATCAGAAGACAGGGAGAGAATGAGCAGTTCTTC
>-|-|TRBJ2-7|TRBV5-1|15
CASSWAPVGLREQYF
TGCGCCAGCAGCTGGGCCCCAGTTGGTTTGCGCGAGCAGTACTTC
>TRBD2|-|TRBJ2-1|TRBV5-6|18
CASSLRLAGGPIRNEQFF
TGTGCCAGCAGCCTCCGACTAGCGGGGGGGCCTATTAGAAATGAGCAGTTCTTC
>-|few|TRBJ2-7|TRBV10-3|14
CAISWGGGGHEQYF
TGTGCCATCAGCTGGGGAGGGGGCGGCCACGAGCAGTACTTC
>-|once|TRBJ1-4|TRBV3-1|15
CASSQLGGANEKPFF
TGTGCCAGCAGCCAATTGGGAGGGGCCAATGAAAAACCGTTTTTT